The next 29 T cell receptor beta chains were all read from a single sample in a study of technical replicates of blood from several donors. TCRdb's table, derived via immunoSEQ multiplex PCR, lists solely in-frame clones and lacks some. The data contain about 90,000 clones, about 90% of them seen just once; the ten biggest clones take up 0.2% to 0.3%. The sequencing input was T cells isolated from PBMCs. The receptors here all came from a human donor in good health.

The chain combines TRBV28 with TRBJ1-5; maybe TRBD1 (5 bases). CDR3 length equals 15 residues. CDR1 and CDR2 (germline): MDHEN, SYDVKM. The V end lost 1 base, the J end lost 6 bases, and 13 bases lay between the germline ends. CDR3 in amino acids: CASSLSGQGPQPQHF. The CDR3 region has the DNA TGTGCCAGCAGTTTATCTGGACAAGGACCTCAGCCCCAGCATTTT.

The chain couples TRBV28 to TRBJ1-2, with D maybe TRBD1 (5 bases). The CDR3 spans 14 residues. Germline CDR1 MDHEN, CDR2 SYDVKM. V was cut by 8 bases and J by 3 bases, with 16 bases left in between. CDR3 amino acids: CASLPGREHYGYTF. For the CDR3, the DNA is TGTGCCAGCCTACCGGGACGGGAGCACTATGGCTACACCTTC.

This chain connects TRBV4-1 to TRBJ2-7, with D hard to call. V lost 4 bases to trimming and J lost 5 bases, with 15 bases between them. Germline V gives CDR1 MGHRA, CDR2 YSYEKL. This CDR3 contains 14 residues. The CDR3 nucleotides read TGCGCCAGCAGCCCTGGCCTTTGGAGCGACGAGCAGTACTTC. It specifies CASSPGLWSDEQYF.

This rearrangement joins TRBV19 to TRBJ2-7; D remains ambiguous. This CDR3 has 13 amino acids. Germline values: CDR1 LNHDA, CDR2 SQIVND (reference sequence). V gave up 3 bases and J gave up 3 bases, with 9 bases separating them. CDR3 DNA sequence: TGTGCCAGTAGTATTACAGAGAACTACGAGCAGTACTTC. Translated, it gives CASSITENYEQYF.

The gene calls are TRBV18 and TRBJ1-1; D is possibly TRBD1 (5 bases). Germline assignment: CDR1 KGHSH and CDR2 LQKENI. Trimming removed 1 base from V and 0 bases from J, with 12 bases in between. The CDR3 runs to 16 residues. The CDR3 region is CASSPQGRRMNTEAFF. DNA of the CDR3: TGTGCCAGCTCACCACAGGGGCGAAGAATGAACACTGAAGCTTTCTTT.

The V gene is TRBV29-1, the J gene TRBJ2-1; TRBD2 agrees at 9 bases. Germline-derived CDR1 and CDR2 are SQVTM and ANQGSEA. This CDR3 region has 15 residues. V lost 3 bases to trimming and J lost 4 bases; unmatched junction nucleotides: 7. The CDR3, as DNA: TGCAGCGTTGAGGGCGGGGGGGGCAGATACAATGAGCAGTTCTTC. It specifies CSVEGGGGRYNEQFF.

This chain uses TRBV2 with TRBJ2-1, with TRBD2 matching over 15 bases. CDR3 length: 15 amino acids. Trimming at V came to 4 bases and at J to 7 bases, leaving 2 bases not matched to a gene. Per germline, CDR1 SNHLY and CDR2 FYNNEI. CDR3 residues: CASSAGTSGGNEQFF. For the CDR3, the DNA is TGTGCCAGCAGTGCCGGGACTAGCGGGGGGAATGAGCAGTTCTTC.

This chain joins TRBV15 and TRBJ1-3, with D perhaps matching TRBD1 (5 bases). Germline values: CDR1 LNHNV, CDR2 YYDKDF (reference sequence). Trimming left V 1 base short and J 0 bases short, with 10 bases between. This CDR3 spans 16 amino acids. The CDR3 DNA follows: TGTGCCACCAGCAGAGTTAGGGGTCTCTCTGGAAACACCATATATTTT. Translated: CATSRVRGLSGNTIYF.

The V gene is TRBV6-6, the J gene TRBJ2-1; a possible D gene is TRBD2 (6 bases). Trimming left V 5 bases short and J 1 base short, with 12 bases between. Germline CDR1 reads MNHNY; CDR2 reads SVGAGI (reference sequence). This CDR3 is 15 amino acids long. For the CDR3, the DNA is TGTGCCAGCAGTCGGGGTGGAGGGTCCTACAATGAGCAGTTCTTC. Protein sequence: CASSRGGGSYNEQFF.

The CDR3 loop is CASSSGDSSLETQYF. As DNA, the CDR3 is TGTGCCAGCAGCTCAGGGGATTCTAGTTTGGAGACCCAGTACTTC. This chain links TRBV7-9 with TRBJ2-5, with a weak D call TRBD1 (6 bases). There are 15 residues in the CDR3. The germline gives CDR1 SEHNR, CDR2 FQNEAQ (reference sequence). V lost 4 bases and J lost 5, with 17 bases in between. The complete variable domain, with remaining parts taken from reference TRBV7-9 and TRBJ2-5, reads DTGVSQNPRHKITKRGQNVTFRCDPISEHNRLYWYRQTLGQGPEFLTYFQNEAQLEKSRLLSDRFSAERPKGSFSTLEIQRTEQGDSAMYLCASSSGDSSLETQYFGPGTRLLVL.

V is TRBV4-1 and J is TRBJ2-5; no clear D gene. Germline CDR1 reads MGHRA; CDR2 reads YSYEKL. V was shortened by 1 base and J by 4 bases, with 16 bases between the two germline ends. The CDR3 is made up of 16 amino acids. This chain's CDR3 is CASSQGWAPARETQYF. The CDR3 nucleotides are TGCGCCAGCAGCCAAGGATGGGCCCCCGCGCGAGAGACCCAGTACTTC.

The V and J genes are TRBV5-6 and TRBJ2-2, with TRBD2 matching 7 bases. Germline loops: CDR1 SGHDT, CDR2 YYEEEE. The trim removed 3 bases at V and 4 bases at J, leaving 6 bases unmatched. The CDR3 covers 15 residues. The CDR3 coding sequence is TGTGCCAGCAGCTCACCAACGGGGGGCACCGGGGAGCTGTTTTTT. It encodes CASSSPTGGTGELFF.

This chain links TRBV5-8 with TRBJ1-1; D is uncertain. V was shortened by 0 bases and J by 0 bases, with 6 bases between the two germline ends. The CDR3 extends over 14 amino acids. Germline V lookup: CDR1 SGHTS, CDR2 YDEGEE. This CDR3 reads CASSLAYVNTEAFF. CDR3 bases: TGTGCCAGCAGCTTGGCCTATGTGAACACTGAAGCTTTCTTT.

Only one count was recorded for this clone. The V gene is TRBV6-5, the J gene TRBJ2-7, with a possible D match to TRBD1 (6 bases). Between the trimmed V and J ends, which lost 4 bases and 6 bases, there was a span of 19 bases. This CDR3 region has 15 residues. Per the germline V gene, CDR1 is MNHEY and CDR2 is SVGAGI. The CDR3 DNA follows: TGTGCCAGCAGTTCACCCAGGGGATTCACCACCGAGCAGTACTTC. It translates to CASSSPRGFTTEQYF.

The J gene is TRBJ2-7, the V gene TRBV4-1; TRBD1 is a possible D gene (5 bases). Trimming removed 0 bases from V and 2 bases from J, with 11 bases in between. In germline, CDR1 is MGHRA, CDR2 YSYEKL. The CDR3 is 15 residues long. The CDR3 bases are TGCGCCAGCAGCCAAGATCAGAAGGGGACCTACGAGCAGTACTTC. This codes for CASSQDQKGTYEQYF.

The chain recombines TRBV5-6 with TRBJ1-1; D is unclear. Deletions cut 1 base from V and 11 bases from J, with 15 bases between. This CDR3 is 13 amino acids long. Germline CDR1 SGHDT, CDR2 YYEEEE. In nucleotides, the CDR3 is TGTGCCAGCAGCTTGTTAGTCGGGGTTGAGGCTTTCTTT. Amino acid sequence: CASSLLVGVEAFF.

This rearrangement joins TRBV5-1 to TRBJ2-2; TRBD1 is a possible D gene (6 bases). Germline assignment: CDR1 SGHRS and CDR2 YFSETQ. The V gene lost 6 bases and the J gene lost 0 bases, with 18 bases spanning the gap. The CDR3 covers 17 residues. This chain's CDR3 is CASNTPTDRPNTGELFF. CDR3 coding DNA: TGCGCCAGCAACACGCCGACGGACAGACCGAACACCGGGGAGCTGTTTTTT.

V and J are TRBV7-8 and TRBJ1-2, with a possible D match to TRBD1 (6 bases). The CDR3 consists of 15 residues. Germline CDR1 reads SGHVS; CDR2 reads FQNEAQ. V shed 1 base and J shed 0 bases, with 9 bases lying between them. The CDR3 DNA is TGTGCCAGCAGCTTAGGTCGGACAGCTAACTATGGCTACACCTTC. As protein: CASSLGRTANYGYTF.

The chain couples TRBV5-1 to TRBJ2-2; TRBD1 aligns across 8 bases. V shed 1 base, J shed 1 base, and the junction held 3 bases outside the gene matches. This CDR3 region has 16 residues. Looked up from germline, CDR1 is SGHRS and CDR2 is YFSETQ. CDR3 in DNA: TGCGCCAGCAGCTTGCGCAGGGGGCGGAACACCGGGGAGCTGTTTTTT. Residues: CASSLRRGRNTGELFF.

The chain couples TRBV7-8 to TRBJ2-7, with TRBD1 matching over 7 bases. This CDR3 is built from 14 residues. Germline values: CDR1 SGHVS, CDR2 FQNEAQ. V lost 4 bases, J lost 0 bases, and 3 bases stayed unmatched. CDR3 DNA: TGTGCCAGCAGCTCCTGGGACAGCTCCTACGAGCAGTACTTC. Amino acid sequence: CASSSWDSSYEQYF.

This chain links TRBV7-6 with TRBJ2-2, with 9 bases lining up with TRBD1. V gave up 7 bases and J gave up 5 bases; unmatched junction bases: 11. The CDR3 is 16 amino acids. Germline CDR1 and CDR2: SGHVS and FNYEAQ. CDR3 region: CASTLTGQGRTGELFF. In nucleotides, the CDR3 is TGTGCCAGCACATTAACCGGACAGGGGAGGACCGGGGAGCTGTTTTTT.

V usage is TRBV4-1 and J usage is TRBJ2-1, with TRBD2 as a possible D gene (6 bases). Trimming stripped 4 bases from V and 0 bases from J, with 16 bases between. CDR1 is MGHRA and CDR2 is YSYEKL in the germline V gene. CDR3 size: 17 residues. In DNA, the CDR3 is TGCGCCAGCAGCCTTCCAGGGAGGAGTCGCTCCTACAATGAGCAGTTCTTC. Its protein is CASSLPGRSRSYNEQFF.

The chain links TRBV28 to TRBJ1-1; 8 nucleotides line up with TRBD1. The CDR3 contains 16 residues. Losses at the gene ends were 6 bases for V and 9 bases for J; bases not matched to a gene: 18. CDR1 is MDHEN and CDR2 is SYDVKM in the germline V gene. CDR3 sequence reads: CASSRTTGVGATKAFF. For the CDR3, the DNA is TGTGCCAGCAGCCGTACGACAGGGGTGGGTGCCACAAAAGCTTTCTTT.

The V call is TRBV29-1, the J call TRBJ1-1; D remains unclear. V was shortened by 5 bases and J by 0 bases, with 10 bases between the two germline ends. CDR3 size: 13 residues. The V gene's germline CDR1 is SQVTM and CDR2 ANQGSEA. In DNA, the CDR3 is TGCAGCGTTAGAGTCAAAATGAACACTGAAGCTTTCTTT. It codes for CSVRVKMNTEAFF.

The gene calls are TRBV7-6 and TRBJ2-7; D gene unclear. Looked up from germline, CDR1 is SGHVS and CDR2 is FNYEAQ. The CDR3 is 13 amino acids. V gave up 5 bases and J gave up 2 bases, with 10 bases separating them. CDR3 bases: TGTGCCAGCAGCCCTAGAAACACCTACGAGCAGTACTTC. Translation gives CASSPRNTYEQYF.

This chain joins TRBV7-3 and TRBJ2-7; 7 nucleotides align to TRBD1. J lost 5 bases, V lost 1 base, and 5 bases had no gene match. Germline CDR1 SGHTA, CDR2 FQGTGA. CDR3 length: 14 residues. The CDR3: CASSLIQGSNEQYF. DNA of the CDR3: TGTGCCAGCAGCTTAATACAGGGGTCTAACGAGCAGTACTTC.

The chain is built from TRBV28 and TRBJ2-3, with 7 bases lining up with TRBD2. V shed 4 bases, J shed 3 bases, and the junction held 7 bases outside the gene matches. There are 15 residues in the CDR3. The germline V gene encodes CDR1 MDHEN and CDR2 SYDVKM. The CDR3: CASSSAGEGTDTQYF. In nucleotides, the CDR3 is TGTGCCAGCAGTTCTGCGGGGGAAGGGACAGATACGCAGTATTTT.

The chain's CDR3 is CASRTTQGPQYF. Written as DNA, the CDR3 is TGTGCCAGCAGAACCACACAGGGGCCCCAGTACTTC. The rearrangement uses TRBV28 and TRBJ2-5; 7 bases are a match to TRBD1. J gave up 9 bases and V 6 bases, and 7 bases lay outside the gene matches. Germline loops: CDR1 MDHEN, CDR2 SYDVKM. The CDR3 totals 12 residues.

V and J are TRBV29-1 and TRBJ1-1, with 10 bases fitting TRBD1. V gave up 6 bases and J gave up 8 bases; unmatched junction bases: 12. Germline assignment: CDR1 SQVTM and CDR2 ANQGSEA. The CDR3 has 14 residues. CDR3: CSVRQGAYSPEAFF. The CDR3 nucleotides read TGCAGCGTCCGACAGGGGGCCTATTCCCCAGAAGCTTTCTTT.